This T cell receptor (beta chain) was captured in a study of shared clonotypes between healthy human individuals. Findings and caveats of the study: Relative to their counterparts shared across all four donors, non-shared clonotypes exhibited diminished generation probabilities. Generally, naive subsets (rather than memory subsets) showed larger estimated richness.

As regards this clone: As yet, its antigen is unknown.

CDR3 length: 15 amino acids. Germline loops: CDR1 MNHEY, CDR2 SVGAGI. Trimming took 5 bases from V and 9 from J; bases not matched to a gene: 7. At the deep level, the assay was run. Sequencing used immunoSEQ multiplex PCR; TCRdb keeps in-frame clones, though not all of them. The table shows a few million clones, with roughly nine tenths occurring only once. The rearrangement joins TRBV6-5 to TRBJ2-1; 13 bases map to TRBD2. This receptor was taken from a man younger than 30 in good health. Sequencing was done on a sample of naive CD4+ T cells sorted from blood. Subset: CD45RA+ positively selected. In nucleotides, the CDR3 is TGTGCCAGCAGTAACGGACTAGCGGGAGCCACTGAGCAGTTCTTC. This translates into CASSNGLAGATEQFF.